These T cell receptor beta chains were read from a single sample in a study of cytotoxic CD8 clonotypes in ibrutinib-treated CLL. Using immunoSEQ multiplex PCR, the repertoire was profiled, and TCRdb retains in-frame clones only, with some absent. Among a few hundred thousand clones, 67% were seen once, and the ten largest hold approximately 6%. The material was PBMCs, obtained after 36 months of ibrutinib treatment. Source of these receptors: a human donor with chronic lymphocytic leukemia. Each CDR3 is given with its conserved first and last residue. A D gene is named only where the DNA matches it firmly. The size field is filled for only some rows; it gives once, few, many or a size class.

V gene,D gene,J gene,CDR3 length,clone size,CDR3 DNA,CDR3 protein
TRBV7-3,TRBD1,TRBJ2-3,15,-,TGTGCCAGCAGCCCCCCGGGACAGGGCACAGATACGCAGTATTTT,CASSPPGQGTDTQYF
TRBV5-1,TRBD1,TRBJ2-3,15,few,TGCGCCAGCAGCTTGAAGACAGGGGTCACAGATACGCAGTATTTT,CASSLKTGVTDTQYF
TRBV7-3,TRBD2,TRBJ2-1,15,few,TGTGCCAGCAGCCTAGGGACTAGCGGGGGGAATGAGCAGTTCTTC,CASSLGTSGGNEQFF
TRBV5-1,-,TRBJ2-3,14,many,TGCGCCAGCGGGGGAGCTCTATCCACAGATACGCAGTATTTT,CASGGALSTDTQYF
TRBV7-9,-,TRBJ2-5,14,-,TGTGCCAGCAGCTTAGGAACAGGGAGAGAGACCCAGTACTTC,CASSLGTGRETQYF
TRBV19,-,TRBJ1-2,14,-,TGTGCCAGTAGATACGGCGGCAGGGACTATGGCTACACCTTC,CASRYGGRDYGYTF
TRBV2,-,TRBJ2-7,17,few,TGTGCCAGCAGTCCCCACCGCCGGGACTCAGGCTTCTACGAGCAGTACTTC,CASSPHRRDSGFYEQYF
TRBV2,-,TRBJ1-2,14,-,TGTGCCAGCAGTGAAGCGTTCAAAGGGGATGGCTACACCTTC,CASSEAFKGDGYTF
TRBV9,TRBD1,TRBJ1-1,15,once,TGTGCCAGCAGCGTAGCAGGGACAGCGAACACTGAAGCTTTCTTT,CASSVAGTANTEAFF
TRBV2,-,TRBJ2-6,15,few,TGTGCCAGCAGTGAATATTTTCCTGGGGCCAACGTCCTGACTTTC,CASSEYFPGANVLTF
TRBV2,-,TRBJ1-4,14,-,TGTGCCACCCAGATGGAGGGAGGAGGGGAAAAACTGTTTTTT,CATQMEGGGEKLFF
TRBV6-6,-,TRBJ1-6,15,-,TGTGCCAGCAGTACGACGGGGGCGAAGAATTCACCCCTCCACTTT,CASSTTGAKNSPLHF
TRBV6-1,TRBD1,TRBJ2-7,15,-,TGTGCCAGCAGTGAAAGGCAGGGGGCGACCTACGAGCAGTACTTC,CASSERQGATYEQYF
TRBV5-8,TRBD2,TRBJ2-1,15,-,TGTGCCAGCAGCTTACCTAGCGGGACCTACAATGAGCAGTTCTTC,CASSLPSGTYNEQFF
TRBV10-3,-,TRBJ1-1,13,-,TGTGCCATCAGCCCCCGGGACTACACTGAAGCTTTCTTT,CAISPRDYTEAFF
TRBV4-1,TRBD2,TRBJ2-3,18,-,TGCGCCAGCAGCCAAGTTGCGGCGGCTAGCGGGGCCACAGATACGCAGTATTTT,CASSQVAAASGATDTQYF
TRBV7-6,-,TRBJ2-7,11,-,TGTGCCAGGACGGGCCCGGGGGAGCAGTACTTC,CARTGPGEQYF
TRBV5-1,TRBD1,TRBJ2-1,16,-,TGCGCCAGCAGCTTGCCCGGGACAGGGGGCCTCAGTGAGCAGTTCTTC,CASSLPGTGGLSEQFF
TRBV5-1,TRBD1,TRBJ2-1,14,few,TGCGCCAGCAACCATAGGGACAGCTACAATGAGCAGTTCTTC,CASNHRDSYNEQFF
TRBV7-3,TRBD2,TRBJ2-1,16,few,TGTGCCAGCAGCGCACCGGGACTAGCGGGGTCAAATGAGCAGTTCTTC,CASSAPGLAGSNEQFF
TRBV7-3,-,TRBJ2-3,14,-,TGTGCCAGCAGCTTAGTCGGGAGCACAGATACGCAGTATTTT,CASSLVGSTDTQYF
TRBV5-4,-,TRBJ2-7,14,-,TGTGCCAGCAGCTTCTACGCCTCCGACAAGAACCCACGCTTC,CASSFYASDKNPRF
TRBV14,-,TRBJ2-1,13,once,TGTGCCAGCAGCCAAGTTCTAGGGACGGAGCAGTTCTTC,CASSQVLGTEQFF
TRBV27,-,TRBJ1-2,11,few,TGTGCCAGCAGTTCGGGGGATGGCTACACCTTC,CASSSGDGYTF
TRBV28,-,TRBJ2-7,15,-,TGTGCCAGCAGTTTATATCGTATACATAACGGGGAGCAGTACTTC,CASSLYRIHNGEQYF
TRBV27,TRBD1,TRBJ1-1,12,-,TGTGCCAGTGGGGGCAGGGGGCCTGAAGCTTTCTTT,CASGGRGPEAFF
TRBV2,TRBD1,TRBJ2-5,14,-,TGTGCCAACCTGAGGACAGGGGGCCAGGAGACCCAGTACTTC,CANLRTGGQETQYF
TRBV9,-,TRBJ2-3,14,-,TGTGCCAGCAGCGATGATCCGGACACAGATACGCAGTATTTT,CASSDDPDTDTQYF
TRBV19,TRBD2,TRBJ2-1,15,-,TGTGCCAGTAATCCTACTAGCGGCGACTACAATGAGCAGTTCTTC,CASNPTSGDYNEQFF
TRBV4-1,TRBD2,TRBJ2-3,15,-,TGCGCCAGCAGCCGAGGACTAGCGGTCACAGATACGCAGTATTTT,CASSRGLAVTDTQYF
TRBV6-5,-,TRBJ1-2,15,few,TGTGCCAGCATCCCCCTTGGGGGAGCCGGCTATGGCTACACCTTC,CASIPLGGAGYGYTF
TRBV28,TRBD1,TRBJ1-5,17,-,TGTGCCAGCAGTTCAACCGGGACAGGGGGCGGCAATCAGCCCCAGCATTTT,CASSSTGTGGGNQPQHF
TRBV6-5,-,TRBJ2-7,14,-,TGTGCCAGCAGTTCACAGGATGCTGCTAGAGAGCAGTACTTC,CASSSQDAAREQYF
TRBV11-2,-,TRBJ1-1,16,few,TGTGCCAGCAGCTTAGTTTCGGTCAGGTTGAACACTGAAGCTTTCTTT,CASSLVSVRLNTEAFF
TRBV6-5,-,TRBJ1-1,13,-,TGTGCCAGCAGTTACTTGGGAGGCACTGAAGCTTTCTTT,CASSYLGGTEAFF
TRBV6-4,TRBD1,TRBJ2-4,13,once,TGTGCCAGCAGTGACAGGGGGCGTCACATTCAGTACTTC,CASSDRGRHIQYF
TRBV5-1,-,TRBJ2-7,13,few,TGCGCCAGCAGCTTGGTTCCCCCTTACGAGCAGTACTTC,CASSLVPPYEQYF
TRBV7-9,TRBD2,TRBJ2-5,15,-,TGTGCCAGCAGCTTCGGTCTAGCGGGAGTGGAGACCCAGTACTTC,CASSFGLAGVETQYF
TRBV5-7,-,TRBJ1-6,17,-,TGTGCCAGCAGCTTTAATGTCGGAGAGGGTTTCAATTCACCCCTCCACTTT,CASSFNVGEGFNSPLHF
TRBV2,-,TRBJ2-4,13,-,TGTGCCAGCAGTGAGGCTAACCTAAACATTCAGTACTTC,CASSEANLNIQYF
TRBV15,-,TRBJ2-7,13,-,TGTGCCACCAGCACGGACTACCGAGGGGAGCAGTACTTC,CATSTDYRGEQYF
TRBV4-1,-,TRBJ1-1,16,-,TGCGCCAGCAGTCGCCTCGGCAGGTCCTCATACACTGAAGCTTTCTTT,CASSRLGRSSYTEAFF
TRBV7-6,TRBD2,TRBJ2-2,16,many,TGTGCCAGCAGCGCGCGAGCGGGGGGGCCATCCGGGGAGCTGTTTTTT,CASSARAGGPSGELFF
TRBV19,-,TRBJ2-4,13,-,TGTGCCAGTAGTATACAGGGGAGTGACATTCAGTACTTC,CASSIQGSDIQYF
TRBV23-1,-,TRBJ2-7,13,-,TGCGCCAGCAGTCAATCTTGTGTCGACGAGCAGTACTTC,CASSQSCVDEQYF
TRBV27,TRBD1,TRBJ1-2,16,few,TGTGCCAGTCGTGGCAGGGGGCAGGGGACTAACTATGGCTACACCTTC,CASRGRGQGTNYGYTF
TRBV6-5,TRBD2,TRBJ2-1,16,-,TGTGCCAGCAGTTCGAGAGGGCTAGCGGGTATTGGTGAGCAGTTCTTC,CASSSRGLAGIGEQFF
TRBV28,TRBD2,TRBJ2-1,17,-,TGTGCCAGCAGTTCCCGGGGACTAGTGGGCTCCTACAATGAGCAGTTCTTC,CASSSRGLVGSYNEQFF
TRBV27,TRBD1,TRBJ1-1,13,few,TGTGCCAGCAGTTCGCACAGGGGCACTGAAGCTTTCTTT,CASSSHRGTEAFF
TRBV6-5,-,TRBJ1-2,15,once,TGTGCCAGCAGTTACAGCACAGGGAATAGCTATGGCTACACCTTC,CASSYSTGNSYGYTF
TRBV13,TRBD1,TRBJ1-1,17,-,TGTGCCAGCAGCTCCATAAGGAGACAGGGGTTGAACACTGAAGCTTTCTTT,CASSSIRRQGLNTEAFF
TRBV2,-,TRBJ2-7,15,-,TGTGCCAGCAGTGCCCCGGGGAAGAGCTCCTACGAGCAGTACTTC,CASSAPGKSSYEQYF
TRBV7-2,-,TRBJ2-2,15,-,TGTGCCAGCAGTTCAGGCGGGGTTGGATCCGGGGAGCTGTTTTTT,CASSSGGVGSGELFF
TRBV11-2,-,TRBJ1-2,14,-,TGTGCCAGCAGCTTAGAGTGGACAGATTATGGCTACACCTTC,CASSLEWTDYGYTF
TRBV4-2,TRBD2,TRBJ2-1,16,-,TGTGCCAGCAGCCAAGGAGCGGGGCGGTCCTACAATGAGCAGTTCTTC,CASSQGAGRSYNEQFF
TRBV7-9,TRBD2,TRBJ2-7,14,-,TGTGCCAGCAGTGTAACTAGCGCGAACTACGAGCAGTACTTC,CASSVTSANYEQYF
TRBV19,-,TRBJ2-3,15,-,TGTGCCAGTAGTCCGGTCTCGACCCACACAGATACGCAGTATTTT,CASSPVSTHTDTQYF
TRBV5-1,TRBD1,TRBJ2-7,14,few,TGCGCCAGCAGCTTCCGGGACAGCCCCTACGAGCAGTACTTC,CASSFRDSPYEQYF
TRBV9,-,TRBJ1-1,14,-,TGTGCCAGCAGCCAAACAGCGGGGAACACTGAAGCTTTCTTT,CASSQTAGNTEAFF